These 9 T cell receptor beta chains were all obtained from the same sample, sequenced in a study of shared clonotypes between healthy human individuals. Some clones are missing from TCRdb's copy, which holds only in-frame ones; the method was immunoSEQ multiplex PCR. Here the sample spans a few million clones, 85% to 95% being singletons. The sequencing sample was made of naive CD4+ T cells from PBMCs. The sample's subset: CD45RA+ positively selected. The source is a man aged 18-30 years in good health. Some clones in this sample may be carry-over from other donors' samples.

This clone was seen once. The chain has TRBV5-6 and TRBJ2-7, with a weak D call TRBD1 (5 bases). Trimming left V 4 bases short and J 2 bases short, with 10 bases between. Germline loops: CDR1 SGHDT, CDR2 YYEEEE. This CDR3 contains 13 residues. The CDR3 protein is CASSRTQTYEQYF. In DNA form, the CDR3 reads TGTGCCAGCAGCCGGACACAGACCTACGAGCAGTACTTC.

V is TRBV5-4 and J is TRBJ2-3; TRBD2 matches at 7 bases. V dropped 4 bases and J dropped 2; count of bases not matched to a gene: 10. Germline CDR1 and CDR2: SGHNT and YYREEE (reference sequence). The CDR3 totals 16 residues. In DNA, the CDR3 is TGTGCCAGCAGCCCCCCGGGCGGGAGATCCACAGATACGCAGTATTTT. As protein: CASSPPGGRSTDTQYF. Variable domain in full (rest from reference TRBV5-4 and TRBJ2-3): ETGVTQSPTHLIKTRGQQVTLRCSSQSGHNTVSWYQQALGQGPQFIFQYYREEENGRGNFPPRFSGLQFPNYSSELNVNALELDDSALYLCASSPPGGRSTDTQYFGPGTRLTVL.

V and J are TRBV7-2 and TRBJ2-3; possibly TRBD2 for D (5 bases). CDR1 and CDR2 (germline): SGHTA, FQGNSA. The CDR3 contains 14 residues. Trimming took off 7 bases at V and 0 bases at J, with 11 bases between the two ends. CDR3 nucleotides: TGTGCCAGCAACTCGGACTGGAGCACAGATACGCAGTATTTT. It yields the protein CASNSDWSTDTQYF. Variable domain in full (rest from reference TRBV7-2 and TRBJ2-3): GAGVSQSPSNKVTEKGKDVELRCDPISGHTALYWYRQSLGQGLEFLIYFQGNSAPDKSGLPSDRFSAERTGGSVSTLTIQRTQQEDSAVYLCASNSDWSTDTQYFGPGTRLTVL.

A remark on this clone: Other DNA sequences in this sample translate to the same CDR3. V usage is TRBV18 and J usage is TRBJ2-3, with D hard to call. With 2 bases removed from V and 3 bases from J, the gap between germline ends came to 6 bases. The CDR3 is made up of 13 amino acids. CDR1 is KGHSH, CDR2 LQKENI, per germline. The CDR3 DNA follows: TGTGCCAGCTCACCATCAATTACAGATACGCAGTATTTT. This sequence encodes CASSPSITDTQYF.

The chain combines TRBV10-3 with TRBJ2-3; the D gene could be TRBD1 or TRBD2 (5 bases each). Germline V lookup: CDR1 ENHRY, CDR2 SYGVKD. Deletions cut 4 bases from V and 3 bases from J, with 20 bases between. There are 17 residues in the CDR3. The CDR3 loop reads CAISVPYSGRITDTQYF. The DNA of the CDR3 is TGTGCCATCAGTGTCCCCTACTCGGGGCGAATTACAGATACGCAGTATTTT.

This clone was seen once. The chain joins TRBV23-1 to TRBJ1-3; TRBD1 might be the D (6 bases). TRBV23-1 is filed as an ORF, its function uncertain. V lost 6 bases, J lost 4 bases, and 13 bases lay in between. CDR3 length: 14 amino acids. CDR3 protein: CASSKGQSGNTIYF. DNA of the CDR3: TGCGCCAGCAGCAAAGGACAGTCCGGAAACACCATATATTTT.

The chain combines TRBV7-2 with TRBJ2-7; no clear D gene. The CDR3 extends over 12 amino acids. Germline assignment: CDR1 SGHTA and CDR2 FQGNSA. Trimming shortened V by 5 bases and J by 4 bases, and 9 bases separated the two germline ends. CDR3 protein: CASSRNRYEQYF. CDR3 DNA: TGTGCCAGCAGCCGCAATCGGTACGAGCAGTACTTC.

There are a few counts of this clone. This chain connects TRBV7-9 to TRBJ1-2; D unclear. The CDR3 is 12 residues long. CDR1 is SEHNR and CDR2 is FQNEAQ in the germline V gene (reference sequence). V lost 2 bases, J lost 6 bases, and 7 bases lay in between. For the CDR3, the DNA is TGTGCCAGCAGCTTATCCACCGATGGCTACACCTTC. Translation: CASSLSTDGYTF.

As for this clone: This sample includes further DNA sequences coding for the same CDR3. V is TRBV5-1 and J is TRBJ1-3; D is unresolved. Germline V gives CDR1 SGHRS, CDR2 YFSETQ. The CDR3 extends over 14 amino acids. Trimming left V 1 base short and J 2 bases short, with 7 bases between. Here the CDR3 reads CASSLSGAGNTIYF. The DNA for the CDR3 is TGCGCCAGCAGCTTGTCAGGAGCTGGAAACACCATATATTTT.